There are a few counts of the clone carrying this TCR beta chain. The study reverse transcribed the entire isolated RNA, so it sequenced expressed TCRB transcripts. Data came from immunoSEQ multiplex PCR; TCRdb stores just in-frame clones and leaves some out. The sample has about 900,000 clones; about a sixth are singletons. This sample was included in a study of beta chain features in type 1 diabetes. V was clipped by 5 bases and J by 4 bases, with 8 bases between them. Germline CDR1 is SNHLY and CDR2 is FYNNEI. CDR3 length: 13 residues. This chain links TRBV2 with TRBJ2-2; D gene unclear. The material sequenced was naive CD4+ T cells from blood. The TCR sequence derives from a woman in her late teens or twenties in good health. The CDR3: CASSSDVTGELFF. In nucleotides, the CDR3 is TGTGCCAGCAGTAGCGATGTCACCGGGGAGCTGTTTTTT.